One and the same sample provided the 20 T cell receptor beta chains below, sequenced in a study of CD8+ T cells in alopecia areata. The treatment is: oral pan-JAK inhibitor, 5-10 mg twice daily. Extracted from the samples, RNA was reverse transcribed into cDNA to serve as the sequencing template. Clones were read by immunoSEQ multiplex PCR, and TCRdb kept only the in-frame ones, dropping some. The sample gives approximately 220,000 clones, around two fifths of which show up once; 0.48% is in the top ten. The material was CD4+ T cells sorted from blood, obtained at approximately week 30, from a patient treated with tofacitinib. The receptors shown here come from a human donor with alopecia areata.

This clone has just a few counts. This chain joins TRBV21-1 and TRBJ2-7; TRBD1, the D gene given by the table, was not confirmed from the DNA. TRBV21-1 is flagged as a pseudogene. The CDR3 is 13 amino acids. Here the CDR3 reads CASSHPFGPEQYF. Here the CDR3 DNA reads TGTGCCAGCAGCCACCCCTTTGGGCCCGAGCAGTACTTC.

V and J are TRBV29-1 and TRBJ2-3, with D tentatively TRBD1 (5 bases). The CDR3 length is 12 residues. Germline CDR1 is SQVTM and CDR2 is ANQGSEA. Between the trimmed V and J ends, which lost 4 bases and 3 bases, there was a span of 8 bases. CDR3 in DNA: TGCAGCGTTGGAGACAGAACAGATACGCAGTATTTT. Protein product: CSVGDRTDTQYF.

J is TRBJ2-5 and V is TRBV10-3, with TRBD2 identical over 8 bases. Germline trimming cut 4 bases from V and 3 bases from J; bases unmatched to any gene: 7. Germline V gene data show CDR1 as ENHRY and CDR2 as SYGVKD. The CDR3 spans 15 residues. The CDR3 DNA is TGTGCCATCAGTGGCCAGGGGACTAGGGAAGAGACCCAGTACTTC. Its protein product is CAISGQGTREETQYF.

The chain joins TRBV30 to TRBJ1-2; 7 bases are a match to TRBD1. Germline-derived CDR1 and CDR2 are GTSNPN and SVGIG (reference sequence). V lost 5 bases, J lost 2 bases, and 11 bases stayed unmatched. This CDR3 has 15 amino acids. The CDR3 spells CAWQPGYRGNYGYTF. CDR3 sequence (DNA): TGTGCCTGGCAGCCGGGCTACAGGGGAAACTATGGCTACACCTTC.

The chain combines TRBV6-1 with TRBJ1-5, with a possible D match to TRBD1 (5 bases). Germline-derived CDR1 and CDR2 are MNHNS and SASEGT. Trimming removed 3 bases at V and 6 bases at J, with 15 bases between. This CDR3 spans 15 amino acids. The CDR3 region is CASSDFRGLGQPQHF. CDR3 nucleotides: TGTGCCAGCAGTGACTTTAGGGGTTTAGGTCAGCCCCAGCATTTT.

The rearrangement uses TRBV5-1 and TRBJ2-3; D could derive from TRBD1 or TRBD2 (5 bases each). Trimming removed 0 bases from V and 2 bases from J, with 13 bases in between. Germline V gene data show CDR1 as SGHRS and CDR2 as YFSETQ. The CDR3 runs 16 residues. DNA for the CDR3: TGCGCCAGCAGCTTGGCCCCGGGACGTATCACAGATACGCAGTATTTT. It specifies CASSLAPGRITDTQYF.

This clone was picked up a small number of times. Other DNA sequences of this sample code for an identical CDR3. The chain uses TRBV5-1 and TRBJ2-3; D is unclear. Per the germline V gene, CDR1 is SGHRS and CDR2 is YFSETQ. This CDR3 is built from 13 residues. The germline V and J ends were trimmed by 0 bases and 6 bases, with 8 bases remaining between them. In nucleotides, the CDR3 is TGCGCCAGCAGCTTGGGACGGACGGATACGCAGTATTTT. Translated, it gives CASSLGRTDTQYF.

The chain recombines TRBV29-1 with TRBJ2-4; 7 bases are a match to TRBD2. Germline values: CDR1 SQVTM, CDR2 ANQGSEA. This CDR3 comprises 12 residues. Trimming took 7 bases from V and 7 from J; bases not matched to a gene: 7. CDR3 loop: CSAHRTRNIQYF. CDR3 DNA: TGCAGCGCCCACAGGACTAGGAACATTCAGTACTTC.

This clone was picked up a small number of times. The CDR3 sequence is CASSRLAGGETQYF. The CDR3, as DNA: TGTGCCAGCAGCCGACTAGCGGGAGGGGAGACCCAGTACTTC. V and J are TRBV6-4 and TRBJ2-5; 14 positions agree with TRBD2. CDR1 is MRHNA and CDR2 is SNTAGT in the germline V gene. The CDR3 runs 14 residues. The V segment lost 6 bases and the J segment 5 bases; nucleotides outside the gene matches: 2.

This clone appeared a single time. The rearrangement uses TRBV5-1 and TRBJ1-4, with unresolved D. Germline V gene data show CDR1 as SGHRS and CDR2 as YFSETQ. The CDR3 is 16 amino acids. The ends were cut back, 0 bases at V and 1 base at J, with 10 bases in the middle. The CDR3 sequence: CASSLGVAGTNEKLFF. The DNA of the CDR3 is TGCGCCAGCAGCTTGGGAGTGGCCGGAACTAATGAAAAACTGTTTTTT.

This sequence joins TRBV19 and TRBJ1-2, with D uncertain. Germline V gene sequence: CDR1 LNHDA, CDR2 SQIVND (reference sequence). V lost 5 bases and J lost 3, with 7 bases in between. The CDR3 is 12 residues long. The CDR3 sequence is CASSSRHYGYTF. The CDR3 coding sequence is TGTGCCAGTAGTTCCCGGCACTATGGCTACACCTTC.

The chain employs TRBV25-1 and TRBJ2-7, with D unclear. Trimming shortened V by 3 bases and J by 7 bases, and 13 bases separated the two germline ends. CDR3 length: 13 amino acids. Per germline, CDR1 MGHDK and CDR2 SYGVNS. The DNA for the CDR3 is TGTGCCAGCAGTGATCCGATGTCACGGGAGCAGTACTTC. This translates into CASSDPMSREQYF.

This clone was counted only a few times. The rearrangement joins TRBV7-3 to TRBJ1-1; 7 nucleotides agree with TRBD1. Germline assignment: CDR1 SGHTA and CDR2 FQGTGA. With V trimmed by 0 bases and J by 7 bases, 2 bases remained unmatched. The CDR3 runs 13 residues. The CDR3 here is CASSLTGGSEAFF. CDR3 DNA: TGTGCCAGCAGCTTAACAGGGGGCAGTGAAGCTTTCTTT.

The J gene is TRBJ2-1, the V gene TRBV19; D remains unclear. CDR1 is LNHDA and CDR2 is SQIVND in the germline V gene (reference sequence). The CDR3 length is 12 residues. V was cut by 4 bases and J by 5 bases, with 6 bases left in between. CDR3 bases: TGTGCCAGTAGTAACACTAACAATGAGCAGTTCTTC. Translating gives CASSNTNNEQFF.

This clone was seen a handful of times. The CDR3: CSVSIVQGNYGYTF. DNA for the CDR3: TGCAGCGTTTCGATAGTACAGGGGAACTATGGCTACACCTTC. The chain is built from TRBV29-1 and TRBJ1-2, with 7 nucleotides matching TRBD1. Germline V gene data show CDR1 as SQVTM and CDR2 as ANQGSEA. V trimming: 5 bases; J trimming: 2 bases; junction bases outside the gene matches: 8. This CDR3 spans 14 amino acids.

J is TRBJ2-1 and V is TRBV5-1; 9 bases are shared with TRBD2. Germline CDR1 SGHRS, CDR2 YFSETQ. This CDR3 is 16 amino acids long. Trimming took 0 bases from V and 6 from J; bases not matched to a gene: 7. CDR3 sequence (DNA): TGCGCCAGCAGCTTGGACGGGACTAGCATTGTCAATGAGCAGTTCTTC. It codes for CASSLDGTSIVNEQFF. Full variable domain (missing parts from reference TRBV5-1 and TRBJ2-1): KAGVTQTPRYLIKTRGQQVTLSCSPISGHRSVSWYQQTPGQGLQFLFEYFSETQRNKGNFPGRFSGRQFSNSRSEMNVSTLELGDSALYLCASSLDGTSIVNEQFFGPGTRLTVL.

This clone was observed a few times. This rearrangement joins TRBV29-1 to TRBJ2-3, with D hard to call. The CDR3 runs 14 residues. Germline-derived CDR1 and CDR2 are SQVTM and ANQGSEA. V lost 6 bases, J lost 2 bases, and 15 bases lay in between. In DNA, the CDR3 is TGCAGCGTGCCCCAGAGGAATTTCACAGATACGCAGTATTTT. This encodes CSVPQRNFTDTQYF.

This clone was counted only a few times. This chain links TRBV7-9 with TRBJ2-5; 7 bases fit TRBD1. V gave up 6 bases and J gave up 2 bases; unmatched junction bases: 6. This CDR3 region has 14 residues. Germline CDR1 reads SEHNR; CDR2 reads FQNEAQ (reference sequence). This CDR3 is CASRYGTVQETQYF. The DNA for the CDR3 is TGTGCCAGCAGATACGGGACAGTACAAGAGACCCAGTACTTC.

There are a few counts of this clone. Other DNA sequences in this sample translate to the same CDR3. The CDR3 is CAWSGQGGQPQHF. CDR3 coding DNA: TGTGCCTGGAGCGGACAGGGCGGGCAGCCCCAGCATTTT. V and J are TRBV30 and TRBJ1-5; 8 nucleotides align to TRBD1. V lost 3 bases and J lost 7; bases outside the gene matches: 5. This CDR3 contains 13 residues. From germline, CDR1 is GTSNPN and CDR2 SVGIG (reference sequence).

This chain joins TRBV19 and TRBJ2-1; TRBD2 matches 7 bases. Looked up from germline, CDR1 is LNHDA and CDR2 is SQIVND (reference sequence). The CDR3 is made up of 13 amino acids. The trim removed 5 bases at V and 10 bases at J, leaving 8 bases unmatched. CDR3 protein: CASSLGLVDEQFF. The CDR3, as DNA: TGTGCCAGTAGTCTCGGACTAGTCGACGAGCAGTTCTTC.